Below, one T cell receptor beta chain is given with its context. Per the original methods: Reference gene primer amplification gave nucleated cell count estimates. Data came from immunoSEQ multiplex PCR; TCRdb stores just in-frame clones and leaves some out. V, J and clone size are those of that table, while D and trimming were read from the DNA. The table includes about 130,000 clones, roughly 88% detected once. The sample comes from a study of blood T cell repertoires in COVID-19. Across the study: PBMCs, B-cell-depleted T cells, or T cells provided the cDNA or gDNA that made up the material.

Specimen: peripheral blood. This clonotype originated in a human donor in a cohort sampled during active COVID-19.

The CDR3 loop reads CASSPPGTGTYEQYF. Written as DNA, the CDR3 is TGTGCCAGCTCACCTCCCGGGACAGGGACTTACGAGCAGTACTTC. The chain combines TRBV18 with TRBJ2-7; TRBD1 agrees at 9 bases. The ends lost 3 bases at V and 4 bases at J; junction bases unmatched: 7. The germline V gene encodes CDR1 KGHSH and CDR2 LQKENI. The CDR3 sequence is 15 residues long.